This T cell receptor beta chain is drawn from a study of blood T cell repertoires in COVID-19. Germline CDR1 is LGHDT and CDR2 is YNNKEL (reference sequence). Between the trimmed V and J ends, which lost 1 base and 7 bases, there was a span of 10 bases. The CDR3 has 13 amino acids. The assay was immunoSEQ multiplex PCR, and TCRdb's table has in-frame clones only and misses some. Of more than 200,000 clones in the sample, 75% to 90% were seen once. Those who participated ranged in age from 18 to 89 years and resided in 20 to 30 US areas. Sequences were obtained from PBMCs or T cells enriched from blood (not recorded which). The rearrangement links TRBV3-1 (or the pseudogene TRBV3-2) to TRBJ1-2; no reliable D call. This sequence was found in a woman in her twenties or thirties who had recovered from COVID-19. CDR3 DNA sequence: TGTGCCAGCAGCCAAGCAGAGGGCATTGGCTACACCTTC. It specifies CASSQAEGIGYTF.